This T cell receptor (beta chain) was sequenced for a study of T cell responses to AZD1222 COVID-19 vaccine. Points from the study as a whole: White British ancestry dominated among donors, who included more females, and clonal diversity was possibly underestimated. Increases in Spike-specific TCR breadth and depth were seen after two AZD1222 doses. Spike-wide vaccine-associated CD4 TCRs dominated at 160-218 and 743-854.

Some clones are missing from TCRdb's copy, which holds only in-frame ones; the method was immunoSEQ multiplex PCR. The table records 70,000 or so clones, around 74% of them present only once. This clone was seen once. Antigen specificity is unknown. V dropped 4 bases and J dropped 4 bases, with 13 bases sitting between them. The CDR3 extends over 14 amino acids. Looked up from germline, CDR1 is SGHAT and CDR2 is FQNNGV. Specimen: peripheral blood, collected on day 0 of MenACWY control vaccination. The sequence derives from an adult in good health. The V gene is TRBV11-2, the J gene TRBJ1-1; D remains ambiguous. The CDR3 coding sequence is TGTGCCAGCAGCTCCCCCCGGGCGGGCACTGAAGCTTTCTTT. This gives the protein CASSSPRAGTEAFF.